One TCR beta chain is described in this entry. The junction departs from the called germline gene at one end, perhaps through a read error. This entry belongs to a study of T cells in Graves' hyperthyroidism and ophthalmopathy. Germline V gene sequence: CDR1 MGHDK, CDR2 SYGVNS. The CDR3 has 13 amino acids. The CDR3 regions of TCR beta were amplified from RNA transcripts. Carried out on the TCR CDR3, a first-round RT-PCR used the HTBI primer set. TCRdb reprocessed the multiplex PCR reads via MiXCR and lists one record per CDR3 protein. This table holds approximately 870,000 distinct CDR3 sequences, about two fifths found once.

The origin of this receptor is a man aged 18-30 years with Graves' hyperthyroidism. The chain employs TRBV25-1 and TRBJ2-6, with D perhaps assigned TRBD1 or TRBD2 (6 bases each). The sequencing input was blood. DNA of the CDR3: TGTGCCAGCCGGTACTCGGGGGCCAACGTCCTGGCTTTC. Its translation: CASRYSGANVLAF.